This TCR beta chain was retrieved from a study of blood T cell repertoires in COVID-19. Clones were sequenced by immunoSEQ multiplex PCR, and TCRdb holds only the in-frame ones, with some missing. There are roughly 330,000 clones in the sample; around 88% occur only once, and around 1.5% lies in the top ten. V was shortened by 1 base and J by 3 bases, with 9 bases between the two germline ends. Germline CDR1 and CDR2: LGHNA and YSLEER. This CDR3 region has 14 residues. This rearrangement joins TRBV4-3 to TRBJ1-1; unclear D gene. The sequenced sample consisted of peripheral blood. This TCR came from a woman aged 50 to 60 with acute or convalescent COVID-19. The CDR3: CASSQGGGHTEAFF. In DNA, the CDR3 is TGCGCCAGCAGCCAAGGTGGAGGACACACTGAAGCTTTCTTT.